One and the same sample provided the 5 T cell receptor beta chains below, sequenced in a study of cytomegalovirus exposure and HLA in healthy donors. Primers: 60 Vbeta forward and 13 Jbeta reverse. Clones were sequenced by immunoSEQ multiplex PCR, and TCRdb holds only the in-frame ones, with some missing. This table holds a few hundred thousand clones, 70% to 90% found once. Input material: PBMCs. The receptors stem from a middle-aged woman in good health and CMV-seropositive.

The gene calls are TRBV30 and TRBJ1-2; TRBD1 aligns across 12 bases. V gave up 4 bases and J gave up 6 bases; unmatched junction bases: 6. The CDR3 has 14 amino acids. The V gene's germline CDR1 is GTSNPN and CDR2 SVGIG (reference sequence). The CDR3 sequence is CAWNTGTGGHGYTF. The CDR3 nucleotides read TGTGCCTGGAACACCGGGACAGGGGGCCATGGCTACACCTTC.

CDR3 nucleotide sequence: TGTGCCAGCAGCCCCCAACAGGGGAGCTCCTACGAGCAGTACTTC. Translation gives CASSPQQGSSYEQYF. The rearrangement links TRBV7-8 to TRBJ2-7; 7 bases are a match to TRBD1. The V segment lost 5 bases and the J segment 0 bases; nucleotides outside the gene matches: 7. The CDR3 is made up of 15 amino acids. CDR1 and CDR2 from the germline V gene are SGHVS and FQNEAQ.

Regarding this clone: An end of the junction does not agree with germline; a read error may underlie this. This chain joins TRBV27 and TRBJ2-4, with D perhaps TRBD1 (6 bases). The germline CDR1 and CDR2 sequences are MNHEY and SMNVEV (reference sequence). CDR3 size: 16 residues. CDR3 DNA: TGTGCCAGCAGTCGTTCGGTGGGGGCGGCCAAAAACAGTCAGTACTTC. It translates to CASSRSVGAAKNSQYF.

This clone has just a few counts. This chain connects TRBV7-9 to TRBJ1-1, with D tentatively TRBD1 (5 bases). The CDR3 spans 14 residues. The germline V gene has CDR1 SEHNR and CDR2 FQNEAQ (reference sequence). The ends were cut back, 3 bases at V and 4 bases at J, with 12 bases in the middle. CDR3 in DNA: TGTGCCAGCAGCTTGCAGGGAACGGGCACTGAAGCTTTCTTT. Encoded protein: CASSLQGTGTEAFF.

The chain couples TRBV4-3 to TRBJ2-7; tentative D call: TRBD2 (6 bases). This CDR3 spans 15 amino acids. The V end lost 0 bases, the J end lost 3 bases, and 12 bases lay between the germline ends. Germline values: CDR1 LGHNA, CDR2 YSLEER. In DNA, the CDR3 is TGCGCCAGCAGCCAAGATAGGGCTAGCGACTACGAGCAGTACTTC. Protein: CASSQDRASDYEQYF.